Included here is one T cell receptor (beta chain) sequence, with context. The junction had 8 bases not matched to a gene; V was cut back by 4 bases and J by 5 bases. This CDR3 region has 16 residues. Germline V gene lookup returns CDR1 PRHDT and CDR2 FYEKMQ (reference sequence). The data were taken from a study of blood T cell repertoires in COVID-19. In the study overall: Sources were T cells, B-cell-depleted T cells, or PBMCs; the material itself was cDNA or gDNA.

The repertoire was sequenced with immunoSEQ multiplex PCR; TCRdb's copy has only in-frame clones and lacks some. The table shows approximately 110,000 clones, with under 90% occurring only once. Specimen: peripheral blood. This clonotype originated in a woman aged 45 to 65 with acute or convalescent COVID-19. This chain links TRBV13 with TRBJ1-4, with 9 bases fitting TRBD1. The CDR3 loop reads CASSSFRTGANEKLFF. Here the CDR3 DNA reads TGTGCCAGCAGCTCCTTTAGGACAGGGGCGAATGAAAAACTGTTTTTT.